The sample holds a few counts of the clone carrying this T cell receptor beta chain. What it binds is unknown. 5'RACE primed from the constant segment yielded TCR alpha and TCR beta cDNA libraries bearing sample barcodes and UMIs. TCRdb called the 5' RACE reads again in MiXCR, with one record for every CDR3 protein. The repertoire holds more than 250,000 distinct CDR3 sequences, with around 15% as singletons. These data belong to a study of T-cell memory formation after mild COVID-19. Trimming removed 6 bases at V and 7 bases at J, with 12 bases between. The CDR3 is 13 residues long. Germline assignment: CDR1 SGHTA and CDR2 FQGNSA. Study-wide points: The authors left the SARS-CoV-2 specificity of second-wave clones peaking on day 37 unconfirmed. CM and EM subsets held most contracting CD4+ clones; EMRA held CD8+ ones. Later expanders leaned CD4+, whereas day 15 to 85 contracting clones were balanced CD4/CD8.

Sequencing was performed on PBMCs or a T cell subset sorted from them (not recorded which). The receptor's source is a man younger than 35 who had mild COVID-19 (a few samples of this study predate the infection). Cell type and time point are not known. The chain employs TRBV7-2 and TRBJ2-2; D remains unclear. The CDR3 sequence is CASSPPNLGELFF. DNA of the CDR3: TGTGCCAGCAGTCCACCCAACCTCGGGGAGCTGTTTTTT.